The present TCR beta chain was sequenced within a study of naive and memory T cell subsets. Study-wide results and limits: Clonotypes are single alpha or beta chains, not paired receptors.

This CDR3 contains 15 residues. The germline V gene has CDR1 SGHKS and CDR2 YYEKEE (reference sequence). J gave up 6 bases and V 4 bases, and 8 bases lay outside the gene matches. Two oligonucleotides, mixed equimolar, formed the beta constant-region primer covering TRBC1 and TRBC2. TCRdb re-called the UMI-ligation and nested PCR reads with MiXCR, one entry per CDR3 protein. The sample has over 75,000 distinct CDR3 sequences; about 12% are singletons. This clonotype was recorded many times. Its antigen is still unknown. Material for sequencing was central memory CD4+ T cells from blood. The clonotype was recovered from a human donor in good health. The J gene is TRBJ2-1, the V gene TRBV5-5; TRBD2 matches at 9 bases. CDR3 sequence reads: CASSLLAGAGNEQFF. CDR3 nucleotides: TGTGCCAGCAGCCTGTTAGCGGGAGCCGGCAATGAGCAGTTCTTC.